One T cell receptor (beta chain) is described in this entry. The length of the CDR3 is 16 residues. V lost 3 bases to trimming and J lost 1 base; unmatched junction nucleotides: 8. CDR1 and CDR2 from the germline V gene are SEHNR and FQNEAQ (reference sequence). This sample was taken from a study of blood T cell repertoires in COVID-19. For the study at large: Sites across the United States, Italy and Spain contributed samples from acute and convalescent COVID-19.

In the study's own analysis: Reference gene primer amplification in the assay estimated nucleated cell counts. Sequenced by immunoSEQ multiplex PCR; TCRdb stores in-frame clones only, minus some. D and trimming come from the DNA, and the V and J calls and clone size come from that table. The sample has 200,000 to 250,000 clones; around 89% are singletons. Sequencing used peripheral blood. The chain combines TRBV7-9 with TRBJ1-2; 7 nucleotides agree with TRBD1. The receptor's source is a woman in her twenties or thirties with COVID-19, enrolled during active disease. The CDR3 is CASSLNSGQYNYGYTF. CDR3 in DNA: TGTGCCAGCAGCTTGAACTCGGGACAGTATAACTATGGCTACACCTTC.